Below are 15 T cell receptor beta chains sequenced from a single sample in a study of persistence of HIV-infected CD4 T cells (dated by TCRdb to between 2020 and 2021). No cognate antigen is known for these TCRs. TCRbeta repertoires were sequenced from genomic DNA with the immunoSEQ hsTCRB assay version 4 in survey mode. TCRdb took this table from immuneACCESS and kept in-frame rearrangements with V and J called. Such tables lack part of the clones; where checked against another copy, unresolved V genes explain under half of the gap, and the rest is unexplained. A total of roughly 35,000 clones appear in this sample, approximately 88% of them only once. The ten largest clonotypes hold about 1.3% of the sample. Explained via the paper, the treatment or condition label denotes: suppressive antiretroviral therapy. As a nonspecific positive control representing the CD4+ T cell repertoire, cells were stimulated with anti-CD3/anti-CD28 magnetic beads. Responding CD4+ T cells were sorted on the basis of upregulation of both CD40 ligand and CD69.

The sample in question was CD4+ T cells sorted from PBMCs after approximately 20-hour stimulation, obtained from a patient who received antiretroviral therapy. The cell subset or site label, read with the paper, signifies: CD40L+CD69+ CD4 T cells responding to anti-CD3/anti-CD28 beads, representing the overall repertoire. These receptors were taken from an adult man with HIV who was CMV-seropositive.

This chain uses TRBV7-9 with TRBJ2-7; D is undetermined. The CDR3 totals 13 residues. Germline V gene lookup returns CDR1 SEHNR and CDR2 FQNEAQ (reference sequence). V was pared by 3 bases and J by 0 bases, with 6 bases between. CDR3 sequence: CASSFQPSYEQYF. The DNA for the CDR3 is TGTGCCAGCAGCTTTCAGCCCTCCTACGAGCAGTACTTC.

The DNA of the CDR3 is TGCAGTGCCCTAGGGAGGGTTGAGCAGTTCTTC. Protein sequence: CSALGRVEQFF. This rearrangement joins TRBV20-1 to TRBJ2-1; 7 nucleotides align to TRBD2. The CDR3 consists of 11 residues. The germline gives CDR1 DFQATT, CDR2 SNEGSKA (reference sequence). The V gene end was trimmed by 6 bases and the J gene end by 9 bases; junction bases not matched to a gene: 5.

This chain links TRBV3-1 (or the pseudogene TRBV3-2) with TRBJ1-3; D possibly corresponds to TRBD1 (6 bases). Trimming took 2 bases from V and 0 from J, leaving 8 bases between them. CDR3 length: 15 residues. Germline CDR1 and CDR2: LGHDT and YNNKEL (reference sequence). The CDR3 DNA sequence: TGTGCCAGCAGCCAACTAGGGGGCTCTGGAAACACCATATATTTT. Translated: CASSQLGGSGNTIYF.

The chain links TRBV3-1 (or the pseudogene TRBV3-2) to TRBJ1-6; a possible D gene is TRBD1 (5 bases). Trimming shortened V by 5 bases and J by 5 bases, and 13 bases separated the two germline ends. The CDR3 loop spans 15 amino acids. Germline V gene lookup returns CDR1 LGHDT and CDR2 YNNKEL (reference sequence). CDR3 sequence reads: CASSGRDGNNSPLHF. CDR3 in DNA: TGTGCCAGCAGCGGCCGGGACGGGAATAATTCACCCCTCCACTTT.

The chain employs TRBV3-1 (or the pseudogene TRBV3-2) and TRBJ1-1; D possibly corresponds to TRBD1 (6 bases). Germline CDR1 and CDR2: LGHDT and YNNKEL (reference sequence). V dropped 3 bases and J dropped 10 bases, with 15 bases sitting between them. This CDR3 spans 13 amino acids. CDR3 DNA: TGTGCCAGCAGCCATACTTCAACAGGGAGAGCTTTCTTT. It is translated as CASSHTSTGRAFF.

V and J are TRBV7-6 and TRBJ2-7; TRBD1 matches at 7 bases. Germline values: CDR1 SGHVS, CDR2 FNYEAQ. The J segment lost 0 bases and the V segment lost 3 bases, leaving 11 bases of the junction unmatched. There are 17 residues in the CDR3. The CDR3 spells CASSFNPPGQNSYEQYF. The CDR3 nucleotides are TGTGCCAGCAGCTTCAACCCTCCGGGACAGAACTCCTACGAGCAGTACTTC.

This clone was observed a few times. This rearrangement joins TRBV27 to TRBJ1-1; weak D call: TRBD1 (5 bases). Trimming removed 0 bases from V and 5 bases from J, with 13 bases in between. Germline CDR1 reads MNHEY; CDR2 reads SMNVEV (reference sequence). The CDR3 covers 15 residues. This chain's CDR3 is CASSLSGGIGTEAFF. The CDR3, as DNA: TGTGCCAGCAGTTTATCTGGGGGGATAGGTACTGAAGCTTTCTTT.

The CDR3 DNA reads TGTGCCTGGAGCCTGGACAGGGGAAACTATGGCTACACCTTC. The encoded protein is CAWSLDRGNYGYTF. J is TRBJ1-2 and V is TRBV30, with 9 bases fitting TRBD1. Germline V gives CDR1 GTSNPN, CDR2 SVGIG (reference sequence). The CDR3 sequence is 14 residues long. With V trimmed by 3 bases and J by 2 bases, 4 bases remained unmatched.

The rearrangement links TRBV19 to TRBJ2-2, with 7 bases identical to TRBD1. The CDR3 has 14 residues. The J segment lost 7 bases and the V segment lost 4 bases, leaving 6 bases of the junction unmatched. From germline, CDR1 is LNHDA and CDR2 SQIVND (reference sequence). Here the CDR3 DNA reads TGTGCCAGTAGTAAAGACAGGGTGATCGGGGAGCTGTTTTTT. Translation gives CASSKDRVIGELFF.

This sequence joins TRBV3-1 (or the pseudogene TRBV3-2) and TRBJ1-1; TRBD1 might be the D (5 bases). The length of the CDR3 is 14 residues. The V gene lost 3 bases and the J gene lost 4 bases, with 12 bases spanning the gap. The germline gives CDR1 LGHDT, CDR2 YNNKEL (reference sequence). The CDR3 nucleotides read TGTGCCAGCAGCCATGGGGGGACCAGCACTGAAGCTTTCTTT. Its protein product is CASSHGGTSTEAFF.

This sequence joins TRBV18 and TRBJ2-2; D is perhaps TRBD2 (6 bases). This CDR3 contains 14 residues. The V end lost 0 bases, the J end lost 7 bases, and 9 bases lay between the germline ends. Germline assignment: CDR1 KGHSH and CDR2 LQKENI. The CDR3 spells CASSPPGLIGELFF. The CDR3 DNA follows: TGTGCCAGCTCACCACCGGGACTTATCGGGGAGCTGTTTTTT.

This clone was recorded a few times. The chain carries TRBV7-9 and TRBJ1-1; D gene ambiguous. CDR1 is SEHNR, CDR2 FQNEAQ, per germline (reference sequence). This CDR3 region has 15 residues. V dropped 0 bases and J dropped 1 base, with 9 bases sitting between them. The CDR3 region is CASSLAAGANTEAFF. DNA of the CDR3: TGTGCCAGCAGCTTAGCGGCGGGTGCGAACACTGAAGCTTTCTTT. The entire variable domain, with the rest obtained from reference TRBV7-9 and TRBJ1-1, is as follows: DTGVSQNPRHKITKRGQNVTFRCDPISEHNRLYWYRQTLGQGPEFLTYFQNEAQLEKSRLLSDRFSAERPKGSFSTLEIQRTEQGDSAMYLCASSLAAGANTEAFFGQGTRLTVV.

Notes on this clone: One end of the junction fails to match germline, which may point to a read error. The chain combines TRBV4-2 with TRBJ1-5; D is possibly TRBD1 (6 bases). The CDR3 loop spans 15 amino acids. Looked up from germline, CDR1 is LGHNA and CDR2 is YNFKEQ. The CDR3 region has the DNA TGTGCCGGCAGCCGAGAAACAGGGAGCAATCAGCCCCAGCATTTT. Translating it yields CAGSRETGSNQPQHF.

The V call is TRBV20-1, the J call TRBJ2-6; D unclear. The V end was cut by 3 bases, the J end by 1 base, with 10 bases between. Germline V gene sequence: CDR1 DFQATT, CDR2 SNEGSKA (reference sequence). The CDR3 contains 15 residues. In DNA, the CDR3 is TGCAGTGCTAGTCCCGGCCCATCTGGGGCCAACGTCCTGACTTTC. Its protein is CSASPGPSGANVLTF.

The CDR3 protein is CASSSAGSYGYTF. CDR3 bases: TGTGCCAGCAGTTCAGCAGGAAGCTATGGCTACACCTTC. The chain has TRBV6-5 and TRBJ1-2; D unclear. The CDR3 runs 13 residues. V was pared by 4 bases and J by 4 bases, with 10 bases between. Per germline, CDR1 MNHEY and CDR2 SVGAGI.